What follows is one TCR beta chain and its context. The data belong to a study of blood T cell repertoires in COVID-19. The CDR3 runs to 16 residues. Trimming cost V 7 bases and J 2 bases; bases outside gene matches: 9. From germline, CDR1 is WSHSY and CDR2 SAAADI. The repertoire was sequenced with immunoSEQ multiplex PCR; TCRdb's copy has only in-frame clones and lacks some. The sample consists of 240,000 or so clones, around 81% of them appearing once. The clonotype comes from a man aged 30-40 years who had recovered from COVID-19. This sequence joins TRBV10-2 and TRBJ1-3, with 9 bases aligning to TRBD1. Sequencing was done on a sample of peripheral blood. CDR3 region: CASTGSGQGPGNTIYF. The CDR3, as DNA: TGCGCCAGCACAGGATCGGGACAGGGTCCTGGAAACACCATATATTTT.